The 32 T cell receptor beta chains listed next were all sequenced from one sample in a study of blood T cell repertoires in COVID-19. Assay: immunoSEQ multiplex PCR; the TCRdb copy retains only in-frame clones and omits some. The repertoire has about 120,000 clones, under 90% of them found once; the top ten carry 3.9%. The sequenced sample consisted of peripheral blood. The source of these receptors is a man in his fifties or sixties with acute or convalescent COVID-19.

V gene TRBV2 combines with J gene TRBJ2-1; TRBD2 aligns across 14 bases. The CDR3 runs to 16 residues. CDR1 is SNHLY and CDR2 is FYNNEI in the germline V gene. V trimming: 7 bases; J trimming: 3 bases; junction bases outside the gene matches: 5. CDR3 in DNA: TGTGCCAGCAACAGGGGACTAGCGGGAGTCTACAATGAGCAGTTCTTC. As protein: CASNRGLAGVYNEQFF.

In DNA, the CDR3 is TGTGCCAGCAGTTACCCGACAGTGAACTATGGCTACACCTTC. Its translation: CASSYPTVNYGYTF. The rearrangement links TRBV6-2 or TRBV6-3 to TRBJ1-2; D perhaps matches TRBD1 (5 bases). CDR1 is MNHEY, CDR2 SVGEGT, per germline. V lost 2 bases and J lost 2, with 9 bases in between. The CDR3 has 14 residues.

The V and J genes are TRBV28 and TRBJ2-2, with TRBD2 identical over 9 bases. Germline CDR1 reads MDHEN; CDR2 reads SYDVKM. CDR3 length: 15 residues. J was trimmed by 1 base and V by 8 bases; bases with no gene match: 5. CDR3 residues: CASYRLAENTGELFF. The CDR3 DNA reads TGTGCCAGCTACCGACTAGCGGAGAACACCGGGGAGCTGTTTTTT.

The count of this clone is one. The CDR3 nucleotides read TGTGCCAGCAGTTACGGGGGGGCCTTAAACATTCAGTACTTC. Protein: CASSYGGALNIQYF. This chain joins TRBV6-6 and TRBJ2-4, with D maybe TRBD2 (7 bases). Germline CDR1 MNHNY, CDR2 SVGAGI (reference sequence). The length of the CDR3 is 14 residues. Trimming pared 2 bases from V and 6 bases from J, leaving 11 bases between.

This clone was seen only a few times. The chain is built from TRBV19 and TRBJ1-1; D might be TRBD1 (5 bases). The CDR3 length is 15 residues. Germline assignment: CDR1 LNHDA and CDR2 SQIVND (reference sequence). V dropped 6 bases and J dropped 1 base, with 15 bases sitting between them. The CDR3 loop is CASRSGAGANTEAFF. In nucleotides, the CDR3 is TGTGCCAGTAGAAGTGGGGCAGGAGCGAACACTGAAGCTTTCTTT.

The V and J genes are TRBV30 and TRBJ1-5, with 9 bases lining up with TRBD1. Trimming cost V 2 bases and J 0 bases; bases outside gene matches: 11. The germline CDR1 and CDR2 sequences are GTSNPN and SVGIG (reference sequence). This CDR3 has 18 amino acids. This chain's CDR3 is CAWSRAIGTGISNQPQHF. CDR3 nucleotide sequence: TGTGCCTGGAGTCGTGCTATCGGGACAGGGATTAGCAATCAGCCCCAGCATTTT.

V usage is TRBV28 and J usage is TRBJ2-1; D gene uncertain. The V and J ends lost 6 bases and 6 bases respectively, with 9 bases between them. Germline V lookup: CDR1 MDHEN, CDR2 SYDVKM. This CDR3 has 12 amino acids. CDR3 region: CASRRKTNEQFF. CDR3 nucleotide sequence: TGTGCCAGCAGGCGGAAAACCAATGAGCAGTTCTTC.

The rearrangement joins TRBV10-1 to TRBJ2-1, with 8 bases identical to TRBD2. This CDR3 is built from 13 residues. The germline V gene has CDR1 WNHNN and CDR2 SYGVQD (reference sequence). V gave up 8 bases and J gave up 7 bases; unmatched junction bases: 7. In DNA form, the CDR3 reads TGCGCCAGCGGACTACGGGGGGGGAATGAGCAGTTCTTC. Protein: CASGLRGGNEQFF.

This clone has just a few counts. The gene calls are TRBV13 and TRBJ2-7, with TRBD2 identical over 10 bases. The germline V gene encodes CDR1 PRHDT and CDR2 FYEKMQ (reference sequence). The CDR3 covers 15 residues. After removal of 3 bases from V and 5 bases from J, the junction contained 7 bases not matched to a gene. The CDR3 region is CASSFSSGRVDEQYF. As DNA, the CDR3 is TGTGCCAGCAGCTTTTCTAGCGGGAGAGTCGACGAGCAGTACTTC.

In its sample, this clone was seen once. V gene TRBV7-2 combines with J gene TRBJ1-5, with 9 bases identical to TRBD1. Germline V lookup: CDR1 SGHTA, CDR2 FQGNSA. CDR3 size: 15 residues. J was trimmed by 3 bases and V by 2 bases; bases with no gene match: 2. CDR3 region: CASSLRTGDNQPQHF. The CDR3 DNA is TGTGCCAGCAGCTTACGGACAGGGGACAATCAGCCCCAGCATTTT.

The chain recombines TRBV5-1 with TRBJ2-7; TRBD1 aligns across 10 bases. V trimming: 7 bases; J trimming: 0 bases; junction bases outside the gene matches: 4. This CDR3 has 14 amino acids. Germline V gives CDR1 SGHRS, CDR2 YFSETQ. The CDR3 DNA is TGCGCCAGCCGGAGGACAGGGGGCTCCTACGAGCAGTACTTC. Translated: CASRRTGGSYEQYF.

This rearrangement joins TRBV5-8 to TRBJ2-7, with TRBD2 matching over 9 bases. This CDR3 spans 15 amino acids. Germline V gene sequence: CDR1 SGHTS, CDR2 YDEGEE. The V gene end was trimmed by 0 bases and the J gene end by 3 bases; junction bases not matched to a gene: 4. CDR3 coding DNA: TGTGCCAGCAGCTTGGCCGGGACTAGCTACTACGAGCAGTACTTC. This codes for CASSLAGTSYYEQYF.

The chain uses TRBV6-5 and TRBJ1-2, with 7 bases that match TRBD1. Germline lookup yields CDR1 MNHEY and CDR2 SVGAGI. Trimming cost V 2 bases and J 8 bases; bases outside gene matches: 11. The CDR3 has 15 amino acids. The CDR3 DNA is TGTGCCAGCAGTTACGGTAGACAGGGAAGTGAAGGCTACACCTTC. Residues: CASSYGRQGSEGYTF.

This rearrangement joins TRBV14 to TRBJ2-1; perhaps TRBD2 as D (5 bases). Germline V CDR1 and CDR2: SGHDN, FVKESK. CDR3 length equals 13 residues. The V gene lost 3 bases and the J gene lost 6 bases, with 9 bases spanning the gap. The CDR3 DNA sequence: TGTGCCAGCAGCCAGGCCGCGGGCAATGAGCAGTTCTTC. Its protein is CASSQAAGNEQFF.

The rearrangement uses TRBV10-3 and TRBJ1-1, with unresolved D. The germline V gene has CDR1 ENHRY and CDR2 SYGVKD. The CDR3 consists of 13 residues. Trimming removed 6 bases from V and 0 bases from J, with 8 bases in between. The CDR3 loop reads CAISLQMNTEAFF. CDR3 DNA sequence: TGTGCCATCAGCCTCCAGATGAACACTGAAGCTTTCTTT.

J is TRBJ1-2 and V is TRBV15; tentative D call: TRBD1 (6 bases). V was pared by 1 base and J by 4 bases, with 13 bases between. The CDR3 covers 15 residues. Germline V gene data show CDR1 as LNHNV and CDR2 as YYDKDF (reference sequence). The CDR3 sequence: CATSRVAGVAYGYTF. The CDR3 DNA reads TGTGCCACCAGCAGAGTGGCAGGGGTAGCCTATGGCTACACCTTC.

This chain links TRBV10-3 with TRBJ1-3; no clear D gene. V was trimmed by 4 bases and J by 1 base, leaving 8 bases between them. In germline, CDR1 is ENHRY, CDR2 SYGVKD. The CDR3 covers 14 residues. The CDR3, as DNA: TGTGCCATCAGTGGAGACGGGTCTGGAAACACCATATATTTT. This gives the protein CAISGDGSGNTIYF.

The chain has TRBV7-2 and TRBJ2-1; 7 bases match TRBD1. Germline V gives CDR1 SGHTA, CDR2 FQGNSA. V lost 1 base and J lost 7; bases outside the gene matches: 7. This CDR3 contains 15 residues. The CDR3 sequence: CASSLGAGGWNEQFF. In nucleotides, the CDR3 is TGTGCCAGCAGCTTAGGGGCAGGGGGTTGGAATGAGCAGTTCTTC.

The chain has TRBV11-1 and TRBJ2-7; TRBD1 matches 9 bases. Germline trimming cut 3 bases from V and 6 bases from J; bases unmatched to any gene: 3. The CDR3 spans 13 residues. Germline-derived CDR1 and CDR2 are SGHAT and FQDESV (reference sequence). The CDR3 DNA reads TGTGCCAGCAGCTTCGGGACAGGGAGCGAGCAGTACTTC. The encoded protein is CASSFGTGSEQYF.

This sequence joins TRBV28 and TRBJ1-5, with 8 bases fitting TRBD1. CDR1 MDHEN and CDR2 SYDVKM come from the germline V gene. This CDR3 is 15 amino acids long. J gave up 6 bases and V 5 bases, and 9 bases lay outside the gene matches. The CDR3 sequence is CASSPLQGASQPQHF. CDR3 nucleotides: TGTGCCAGCAGTCCGCTCCAGGGGGCGAGTCAGCCCCAGCATTTT.

In DNA, the CDR3 is TGTGCCAGCAGTCCAACATTAGCCAAAAACATTCAGTACTTC. Translating gives CASSPTLAKNIQYF. The chain recombines TRBV6-5 with TRBJ2-4; D remains ambiguous. Trimming stripped 5 bases from V and 0 bases from J, with 8 bases between. CDR3 length: 14 amino acids. Germline V lookup: CDR1 MNHEY, CDR2 SVGAGI.

V gene TRBV5-1 combines with J gene TRBJ2-1, with D tentatively TRBD2 (5 bases). The CDR3 is 13 amino acids. The germline V gene encodes CDR1 SGHRS and CDR2 YFSETQ. V lost 4 bases, J lost 4 bases, and 9 bases lay in between. CDR3: CASSREFYNEQFF. The DNA of the CDR3 is TGCGCCAGCAGCCGGGAATTTTACAATGAGCAGTTCTTC.

This chain joins TRBV6-6 and TRBJ1-6; 8 nucleotides match TRBD1. In germline, CDR1 is MNHNY, CDR2 SVGAGI (reference sequence). Trimming cost V 1 base and J 6 bases; bases outside gene matches: 5. This CDR3 region has 16 residues. DNA of the CDR3: TGTGCCAGCAGTTACTATTACAGGGGGAGTAATTCACCCCTCCACTTT. It encodes CASSYYYRGSNSPLHF.

The genes are TRBV11-2 and TRBJ2-2; D uncertain. Between the trimmed V and J ends, which lost 0 bases and 2 bases, there was a span of 7 bases. Germline CDR1 is SGHAT and CDR2 is FQNNGV. This CDR3 has 15 residues. Here the CDR3 DNA reads TGTGCCAGCAGCTTAGAGAGAATTAACACCGGGGAGCTGTTTTTT. It translates to CASSLERINTGELFF.

The rearrangement joins TRBV20-1 to TRBJ2-7; D possibly corresponds to TRBD1 (6 bases). V was shortened by 3 bases and J by 7 bases, with 10 bases between the two germline ends. The CDR3 is made up of 11 amino acids. Germline V gene data show CDR1 as DFQATT and CDR2 as SNEGSKA (reference sequence). CDR3 nucleotide sequence: TGCAGTGCTAGGGCAGGGACAGAGCAGTACTTC. Its translation is CSARAGTEQYF.

The CDR3 coding sequence is TGTGCCAGCACCGGACAGGGGCGGGCCTACGAGCAGTACTTC. Protein product: CASTGQGRAYEQYF. The chain carries TRBV6-5 and TRBJ2-7, with 9 bases lining up with TRBD1. The J segment lost 2 bases and the V segment lost 7 bases, leaving 6 bases of the junction unmatched. The CDR3 is 14 amino acids. The germline V gene has CDR1 MNHEY and CDR2 SVGAGI.

This chain connects TRBV27 to TRBJ2-7; D may be TRBD2 (6 bases). This CDR3 is built from 16 residues. Between the trimmed V and J ends, which lost 6 bases and 0 bases, there was a span of 18 bases. Germline CDR1 reads MNHEY; CDR2 reads SMNVEV (reference sequence). CDR3 coding DNA: TGTGCCAGCAGAGTAACGGGACTCCAGAGCTCCTACGAGCAGTACTTC. Translated: CASRVTGLQSSYEQYF.

As DNA, the CDR3 is TGCGCCAGCAGTGAGTCCTCAGGGGCGGACGGCTACACCTTC. Translated, it gives CASSESSGADGYTF. The chain uses TRBV10-2 and TRBJ1-2; perhaps TRBD1 as D (6 bases). V dropped 0 bases and J dropped 8 bases, with 13 bases sitting between them. CDR1 is WSHSY and CDR2 is SAAADI in the germline V gene. This CDR3 spans 14 amino acids.

This clone was seen a single time. This sequence joins TRBV5-1 and TRBJ2-2; D is possibly TRBD1 (5 bases). The CDR3 has 13 residues. Trimming removed 4 bases at V and 5 bases at J, with 9 bases between. CDR1 is SGHRS and CDR2 is YFSETQ in the germline V gene. The CDR3 spells CASSLPGTGELFF. CDR3 sequence (DNA): TGCGCCAGCAGCCTCCCAGGGACCGGGGAGCTGTTTTTT.

The chain combines TRBV28 with TRBJ2-7; the match to TRBD1 covers 7 bases. Germline V gives CDR1 MDHEN, CDR2 SYDVKM. V was clipped by 8 bases and J by 2 bases; unmatched bases: 12. CDR3 length: 15 residues. The CDR3 DNA is TGTGCCAGCTTCGCAGCCGGGACAGCCACCTACGAGCAGTACTTC. Translating it yields CASFAAGTATYEQYF. The whole variable domain, filled in from reference TRBV28 and TRBJ2-7, reads DVKVTQSSRYLVKRTGEKVFLECVQDMDHENMFWYRQDPGLGLRLIYFSYDVKMKEKGDIPEGYSVSREKKERFSLILESASTNQTSMYLCASFAAGTATYEQYFGPGTRLTVT.

The chain combines TRBV2 with TRBJ2-1; TRBD2 is a possible D gene (6 bases). The CDR3 spans 18 residues. The V end lost 1 base, the J end lost 2 bases, and 18 bases lay between the germline ends. Germline V CDR1 and CDR2: SNHLY, FYNNEI. CDR3 loop: CASSEEFPTGDPYNEQFF. For the CDR3, the DNA is TGTGCCAGCAGTGAAGAGTTTCCGACGGGGGACCCCTACAATGAGCAGTTCTTC. The whole variable domain, remainder taken from reference TRBV2 and TRBJ2-1, is EPEVTQTPSHQVTQMGQEVILRCVPISNHLYFYWYRQILGQKVEFLVSFYNNEISEKSEIFDDQFSVERPDGSNFTLKIRSTKLEDSAMYFCASSEEFPTGDPYNEQFFGPGTRLTVL.

The chain employs TRBV27 and TRBJ2-3; TRBD2 matches at 10 bases. Germline V gene data show CDR1 as MNHEY and CDR2 as SMNVEV (reference sequence). CDR3 length: 15 residues. V was pared by 5 bases and J by 0 bases, with 2 bases of the junction left unmatched. CDR3 nucleotides: TGTGCCAGCAGTCTAGCGGGGGCTAGCACAGATACGCAGTATTTT. It codes for CASSLAGASTDTQYF.